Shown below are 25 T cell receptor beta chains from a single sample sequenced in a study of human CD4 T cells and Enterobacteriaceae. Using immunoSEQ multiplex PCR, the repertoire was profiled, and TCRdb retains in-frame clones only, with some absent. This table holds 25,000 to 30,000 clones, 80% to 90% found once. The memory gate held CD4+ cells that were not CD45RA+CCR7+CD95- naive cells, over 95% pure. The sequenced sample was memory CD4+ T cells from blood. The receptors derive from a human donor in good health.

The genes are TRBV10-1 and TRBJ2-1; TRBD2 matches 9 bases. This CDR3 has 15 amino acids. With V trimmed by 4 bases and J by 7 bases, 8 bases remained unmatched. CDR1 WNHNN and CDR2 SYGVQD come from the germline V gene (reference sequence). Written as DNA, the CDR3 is TGCGCCAGCAGTGGTGGGACTAGCCTCAAGAATGAGCAGTTCTTC. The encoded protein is CASSGGTSLKNEQFF.

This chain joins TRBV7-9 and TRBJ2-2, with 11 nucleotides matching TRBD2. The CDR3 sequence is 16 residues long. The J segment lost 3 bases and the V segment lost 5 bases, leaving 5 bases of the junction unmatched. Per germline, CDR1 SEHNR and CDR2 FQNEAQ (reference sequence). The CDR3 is CASSIGTSGYTGELFF. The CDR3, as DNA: TGTGCCAGCAGCATCGGGACTAGCGGCTACACCGGGGAGCTGTTTTTT.

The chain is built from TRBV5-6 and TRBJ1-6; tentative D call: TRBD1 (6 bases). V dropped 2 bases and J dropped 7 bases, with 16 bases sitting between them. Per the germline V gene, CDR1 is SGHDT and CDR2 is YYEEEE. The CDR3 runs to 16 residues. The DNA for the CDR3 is TGTGCCAGCAGCTTTAAAGGGGGGGCTACCAATTCACCCCTCCACTTT. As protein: CASSFKGGATNSPLHF.

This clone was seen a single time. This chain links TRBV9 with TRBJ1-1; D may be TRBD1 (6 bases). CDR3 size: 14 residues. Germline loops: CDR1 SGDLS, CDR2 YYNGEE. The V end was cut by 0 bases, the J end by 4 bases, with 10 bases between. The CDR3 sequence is CASSVGRGTTEAFF. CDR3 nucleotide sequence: TGTGCCAGCAGCGTAGGTAGGGGGACCACTGAAGCTTTCTTT.

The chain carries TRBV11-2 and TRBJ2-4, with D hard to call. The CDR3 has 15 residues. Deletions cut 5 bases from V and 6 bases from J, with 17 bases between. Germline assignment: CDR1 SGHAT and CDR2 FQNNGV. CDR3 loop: CASSDGSWGGNIQYF. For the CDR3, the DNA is TGTGCCAGCAGCGACGGAAGTTGGGGTGGAAACATTCAGTACTTC.

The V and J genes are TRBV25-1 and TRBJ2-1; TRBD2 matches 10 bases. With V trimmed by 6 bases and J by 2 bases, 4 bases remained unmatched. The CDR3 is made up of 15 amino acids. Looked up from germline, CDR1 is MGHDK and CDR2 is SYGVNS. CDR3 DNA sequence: TGTGCCAGCAGCGTAGCGGGAGGCACCTACAATGAGCAGTTCTTC. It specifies CASSVAGGTYNEQFF.

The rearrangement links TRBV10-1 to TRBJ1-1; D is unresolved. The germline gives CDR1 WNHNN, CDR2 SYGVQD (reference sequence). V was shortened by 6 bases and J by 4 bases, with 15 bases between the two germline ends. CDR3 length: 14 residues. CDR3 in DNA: TGCGCCAGCAGCCTGGCCACCACGGGCACTGAAGCTTTCTTT. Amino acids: CASSLATTGTEAFF.

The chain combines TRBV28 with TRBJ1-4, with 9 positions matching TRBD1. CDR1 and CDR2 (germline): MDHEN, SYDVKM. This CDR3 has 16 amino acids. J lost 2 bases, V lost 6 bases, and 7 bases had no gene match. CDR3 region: CASRTGQGGTNEKLFF. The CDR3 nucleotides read TGTGCCAGCAGGACGGGACAGGGTGGTACTAATGAAAAACTGTTTTTT. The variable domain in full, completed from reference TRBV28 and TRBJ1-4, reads DVKVTQSSRYLVKRTGEKVFLECVQDMDHENMFWYRQDPGLGLRLIYFSYDVKMKEKGDIPEGYSVSREKKERFSLILESASTNQTSMYLCASRTGQGGTNEKLFFGSGTQLSVL.

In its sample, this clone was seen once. CDR3 DNA sequence: TGCGCCAGCAGCGGACGGACGGGCTCTGGAAACACCATATATTTT. It specifies CASSGRTGSGNTIYF. The genes are TRBV4-1 and TRBJ1-3; D is unclear. The germline V gene encodes CDR1 MGHRA and CDR2 YSYEKL. The CDR3 is made up of 15 amino acids. Between the trimmed V and J ends, which lost 5 bases and 0 bases, there was a span of 11 bases.

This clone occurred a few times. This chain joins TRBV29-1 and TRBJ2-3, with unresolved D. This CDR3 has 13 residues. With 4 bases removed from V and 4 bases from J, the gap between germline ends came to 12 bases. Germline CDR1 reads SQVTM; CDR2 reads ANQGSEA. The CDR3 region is CSVALNLADTQYF. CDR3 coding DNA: TGCAGCGTTGCGTTGAATTTGGCAGATACGCAGTATTTT.

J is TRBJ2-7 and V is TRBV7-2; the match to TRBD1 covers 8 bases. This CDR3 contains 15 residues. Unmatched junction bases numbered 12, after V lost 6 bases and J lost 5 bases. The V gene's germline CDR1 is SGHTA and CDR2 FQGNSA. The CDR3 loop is CASRFQTGQGNEQYF. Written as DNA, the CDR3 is TGTGCCAGCAGATTCCAGACAGGACAGGGCAACGAGCAGTACTTC. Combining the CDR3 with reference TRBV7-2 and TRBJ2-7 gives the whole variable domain GAGVSQSPSNKVTEKGKDVELRCDPISGHTALYWYRQSLGQGLEFLIYFQGNSAPDKSGLPSDRFSAERTGGSVSTLTIQRTQQEDSAVYLCASRFQTGQGNEQYFGPGTRLTVT.

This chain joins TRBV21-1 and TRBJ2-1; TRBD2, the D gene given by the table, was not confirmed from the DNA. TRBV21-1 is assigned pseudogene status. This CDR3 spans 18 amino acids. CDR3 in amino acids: CASSKEPFPGLADNEQFF. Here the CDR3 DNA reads TGTGCCAGCAGCAAAGAGCCTTTTCCGGGACTAGCCGACAATGAGCAGTTCTTC.

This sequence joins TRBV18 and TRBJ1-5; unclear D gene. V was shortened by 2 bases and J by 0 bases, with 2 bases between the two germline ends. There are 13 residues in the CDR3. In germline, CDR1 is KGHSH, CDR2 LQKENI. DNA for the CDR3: TGTGCCAGCTCACCAGTTAGCAATCAGCCCCAGCATTTT. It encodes CASSPVSNQPQHF.

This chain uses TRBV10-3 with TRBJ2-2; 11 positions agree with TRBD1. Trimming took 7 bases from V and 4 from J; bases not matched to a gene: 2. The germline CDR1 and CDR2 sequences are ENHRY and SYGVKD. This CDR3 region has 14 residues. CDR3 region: CAIKGTGGTGELFF. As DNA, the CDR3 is TGTGCCATCAAAGGGACAGGGGGCACCGGGGAGCTGTTTTTT.

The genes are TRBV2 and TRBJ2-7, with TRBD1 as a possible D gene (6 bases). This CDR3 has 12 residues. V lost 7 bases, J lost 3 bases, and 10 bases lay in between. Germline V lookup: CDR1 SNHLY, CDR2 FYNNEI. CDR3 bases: TGTGCCAGCAAGGGGACATACTACGAGCAGTACTTC. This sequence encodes CASKGTYYEQYF.

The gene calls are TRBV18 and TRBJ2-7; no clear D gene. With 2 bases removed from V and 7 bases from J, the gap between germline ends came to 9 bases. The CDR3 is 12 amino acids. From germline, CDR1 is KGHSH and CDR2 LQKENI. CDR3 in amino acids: CASSPNPQEQYF. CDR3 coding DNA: TGTGCCAGCTCACCAAATCCCCAGGAGCAGTACTTC.

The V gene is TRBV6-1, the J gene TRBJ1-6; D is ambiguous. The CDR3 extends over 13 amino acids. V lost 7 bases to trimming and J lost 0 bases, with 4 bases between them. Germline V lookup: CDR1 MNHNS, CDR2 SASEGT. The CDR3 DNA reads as TGTGCCAGCAAGAGCTCCTATAATTCACCCCTCCACTTT. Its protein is CASKSSYNSPLHF.

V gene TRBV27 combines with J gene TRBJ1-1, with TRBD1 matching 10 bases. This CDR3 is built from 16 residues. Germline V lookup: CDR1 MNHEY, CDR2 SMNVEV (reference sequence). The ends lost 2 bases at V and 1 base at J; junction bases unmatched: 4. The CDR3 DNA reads TGTGCCAGCAGTTTACGGGACAGGGGAAAGAACACTGAAGCTTTCTTT. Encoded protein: CASSLRDRGKNTEAFF.

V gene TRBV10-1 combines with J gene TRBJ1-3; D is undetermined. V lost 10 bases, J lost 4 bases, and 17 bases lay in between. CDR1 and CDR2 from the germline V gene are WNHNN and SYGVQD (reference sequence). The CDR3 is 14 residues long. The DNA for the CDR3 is TGCGCCACTTCCCCGGCGGGTTCGGGAAACACCATATATTTT. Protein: CATSPAGSGNTIYF.

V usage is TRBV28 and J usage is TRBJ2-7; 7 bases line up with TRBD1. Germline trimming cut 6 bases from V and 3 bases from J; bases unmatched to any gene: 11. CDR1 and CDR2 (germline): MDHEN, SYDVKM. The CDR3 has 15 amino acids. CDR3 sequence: CASSPMDRSFYEQYF. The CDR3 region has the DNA TGTGCCAGCAGCCCGATGGACAGGTCTTTCTACGAGCAGTACTTC. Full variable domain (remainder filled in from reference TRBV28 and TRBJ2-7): DVKVTQSSRYLVKRTGEKVFLECVQDMDHENMFWYRQDPGLGLRLIYFSYDVKMKEKGDIPEGYSVSREKKERFSLILESASTNQTSMYLCASSPMDRSFYEQYFGPGTRLTVT.

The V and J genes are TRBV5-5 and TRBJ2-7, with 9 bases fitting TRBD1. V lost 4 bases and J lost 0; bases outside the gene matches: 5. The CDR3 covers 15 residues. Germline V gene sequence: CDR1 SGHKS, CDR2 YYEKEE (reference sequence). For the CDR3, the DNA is TGTGCCAGCAGCCGACAGGGGGTCCTCTCCTACGAGCAGTACTTC. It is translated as CASSRQGVLSYEQYF.

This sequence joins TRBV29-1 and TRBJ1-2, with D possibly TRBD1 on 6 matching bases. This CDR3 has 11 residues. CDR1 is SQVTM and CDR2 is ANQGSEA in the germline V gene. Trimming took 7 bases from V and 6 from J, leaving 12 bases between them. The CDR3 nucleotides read TGCAGCGGATCAGGGGACCATGGCTACACCTTC. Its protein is CSGSGDHGYTF.

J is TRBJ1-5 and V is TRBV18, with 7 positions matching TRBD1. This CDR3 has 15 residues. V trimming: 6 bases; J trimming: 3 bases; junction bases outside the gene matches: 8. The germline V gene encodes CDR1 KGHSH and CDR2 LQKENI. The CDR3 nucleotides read TGTGCCAGCTCCAGAGGACAGGATTACAATCAGCCCCAGCATTTT. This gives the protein CASSRGQDYNQPQHF.

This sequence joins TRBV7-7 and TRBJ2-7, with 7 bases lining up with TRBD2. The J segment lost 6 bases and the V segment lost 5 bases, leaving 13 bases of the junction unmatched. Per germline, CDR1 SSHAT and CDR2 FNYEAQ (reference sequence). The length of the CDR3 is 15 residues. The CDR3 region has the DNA TGTGCCAGCAGCCAAATCGGGGGGTCGGGTTCCGAGCAGTACTTC. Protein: CASSQIGGSGSEQYF.

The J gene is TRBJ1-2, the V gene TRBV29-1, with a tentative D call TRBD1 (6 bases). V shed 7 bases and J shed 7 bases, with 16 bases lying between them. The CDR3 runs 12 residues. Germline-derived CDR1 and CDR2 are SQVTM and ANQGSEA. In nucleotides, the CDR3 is TGCAGCGCAACAGGGAATTCGGGTGGCTACACCTTC. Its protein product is CSATGNSGGYTF.